Presented here are 9 T cell receptor beta chains from one specimen sequenced in a study of cytomegalovirus exposure and HLA in healthy donors (TCRdb year 2017). The library was built by means of the immunoSEQ multiplex PCR assay. A mixture of 60 forward primers for TCR Vbeta segments and 13 reverse primers for TCR Jbeta segments was used in the multiplex PCR. Here the immuneACCESS table is served through TCRdb, limited to in-frame sequences with V and J called. Missing clones are a known gap in these copies; in checked studies unresolved V genes cover under half, and the rest lacks a known reason. Counted in this sample were about 64,000 clones; roughly 80% of them appeared once. Of the sample, about 4.8% is held by the ten largest clones. The sequenced sample was PBMCs. The receptors stem from a male donor in good health and CMV-seropositive.

This clone was seen a handful of times. This rearrangement joins TRBV6-5 to TRBJ1-2; possibly TRBD1 for D (6 bases). The CDR3 runs to 12 residues. Germline lookup yields CDR1 MNHEY and CDR2 SVGAGI. V was pared by 0 bases and J by 8 bases, with 7 bases between. In DNA form, the CDR3 reads TGTGCCAGCAGTTACTCCCAGGGGGGCTACACCTTC. Translating gives CASSYSQGGYTF.

This clone was counted a few times. This rearrangement joins TRBV28 to TRBJ1-6; 8 bases match TRBD1. V lost 6 bases, J lost 8 bases, and 12 bases stayed unmatched. The CDR3 totals 16 residues. The germline gives CDR1 MDHEN, CDR2 SYDVKM. The CDR3 protein is CASRAGGLNWDSPLHF. For the CDR3, the DNA is TGTGCCAGCAGAGCAGGGGGCTTGAATTGGGATTCACCCCTCCACTTT.

The chain joins TRBV7-3 to TRBJ1-2; maybe TRBD1 (6 bases). The CDR3 totals 17 residues. Trimming removed 0 bases from V and 4 bases from J, with 18 bases in between. Per germline, CDR1 SGHTA and CDR2 FQGTGA. For the CDR3, the DNA is TGTGCCAGCAGCTTAACTTATTGTGAGCTAGGGGGCTATGGCTACACCTTC. This sequence encodes CASSLTYCELGGYGYTF. The full variable domain, its missing parts supplied by reference TRBV7-3 and TRBJ1-2, is GAGVSQTPSNKVTEKGKYVELRCDPISGHTALYWYRQSLGQGPEFLIYFQGTGAADDSGLPNDRFFAVRPEGSVSTLKIQRTERGDSAVYLCASSLTYCELGGYGYTFGSGTRLTVV.

This clone was counted between two and nine times. The J gene is TRBJ2-7, the V gene TRBV15; TRBD2 matches 7 bases. In germline, CDR1 is LNHNV, CDR2 YYDKDF (reference sequence). The CDR3 consists of 13 residues. J gave up 7 bases and V 0 bases, and 3 bases lay outside the gene matches. Written as DNA, the CDR3 is TGTGCCACCAGCAGAGATGTCGGGGGGGAGCAGTACTTC. This translates into CATSRDVGGEQYF.

In regard to this clone: Relative to the germline gene, one junction end is altered; a read error may explain this. The chain couples TRBV27 to TRBJ1-2, with 7 bases that match TRBD1. CDR1 is MNHEY, CDR2 SMNVEV, per germline (reference sequence). The CDR3 sequence is 13 residues long. Here the CDR3 DNA reads TGTGCCAGCAGTATATCACAGGGGAATGGCTACACCTTC. It codes for CASSISQGNGYTF.

V and J are TRBV7-6 and TRBJ2-1, with TRBD2 matching over 10 bases. V gave up 5 bases and J gave up 3 bases; unmatched junction bases: 4. Germline CDR1 SGHVS, CDR2 FNYEAQ. This CDR3 spans 15 amino acids. The CDR3 loop reads CASSPTSGLYNEQFF. The DNA for the CDR3 is TGTGCCAGCAGCCCGACTAGCGGGCTCTACAATGAGCAGTTCTTC.

This clone was seen more than once but under ten times. The gene calls are TRBV4-1 and TRBJ1-5; 8 nucleotides align to TRBD1. The germline CDR1 and CDR2 sequences are MGHRA and YSYEKL. The CDR3 contains 16 residues. Trimming removed 1 base from V and 5 bases from J; junction bases left unmatched: 7. CDR3 DNA sequence: TGCGCCAGCAGCCAAGCTAGAGAACAGGGGGATCAGCCCCAGCATTTT. This codes for CASSQAREQGDQPQHF.

This chain joins TRBV27 and TRBJ1-5, with D hard to call. CDR3 length: 13 amino acids. Per the germline V gene, CDR1 is MNHEY and CDR2 is SMNVEV (reference sequence). V was trimmed by 7 bases and J by 9 bases, leaving 16 bases between them. The CDR3: CASTFELGRPQHF. DNA for the CDR3: TGTGCCAGCACCTTCGAGCTGGGGAGGCCCCAGCATTTT.

The chain uses TRBV6-5 and TRBJ1-5, with D hard to call. The CDR3 length is 13 residues. Germline V gene data show CDR1 as MNHEY and CDR2 as SVGAGI. V shed 0 bases and J shed 5 bases, with 5 bases lying between them. CDR3 bases: TGTGCCAGCAGTTACTCCACAGATCAGCCCCAGCATTTT. The encoded protein is CASSYSTDQPQHF.